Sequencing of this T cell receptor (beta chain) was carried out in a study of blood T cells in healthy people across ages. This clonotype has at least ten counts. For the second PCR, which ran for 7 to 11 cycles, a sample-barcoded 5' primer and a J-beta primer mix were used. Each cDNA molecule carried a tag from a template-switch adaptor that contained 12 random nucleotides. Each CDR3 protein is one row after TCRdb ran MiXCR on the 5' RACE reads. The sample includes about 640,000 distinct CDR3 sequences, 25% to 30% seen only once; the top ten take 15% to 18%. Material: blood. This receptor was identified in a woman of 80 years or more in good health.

The CDR3 coding sequence is TGCAGTGCCGGGGTCTTTAGCACAGATACGCAGTATTTT. Amino acids: CSAGVFSTDTQYF. The chain uses TRBV20-1 and TRBJ2-3, with D possibly matching TRBD2 (5 bases). CDR1 and CDR2 (germline): DFQATT, SNEGSKA (reference sequence). Between the trimmed V and J ends, which lost 6 bases and 0 bases, there was a span of 10 bases. This CDR3 is built from 13 residues.